This is a list of T cell receptor beta chains from one sample in a study of blood T cells in healthy people across ages. TCRdb passed the 5' RACE reads through MiXCR, listing each CDR3 protein once. The sample includes around 1,700,000 distinct CDR3 sequences, about 30% of them seen just once. The material sequenced was blood. These receptors were collected from a young woman in good health. The CDR3 runs from the conserved cysteine through the conserved F or W. Fields, in order: CDR3 protein, CDR3 DNA, clone size, V gene, J gene, D gene. D genes are given only for firm matches. Not every row has a clone size; where given, it reads once, few, many or a size class.

CDR3aa: CASTPTQGTDTQYF
CDR3nt: TGTGCCAGCACCCCGACCCAAGGCACAGATACGCAGTATTTT
abundance: many
v_gene: TRBV12-3/TRBV12-4
j_gene: TRBJ2-3
d_gene: .

CDR3aa: CASSLHLGTGENEQFF
CDR3nt: TGCGCCAGCAGCTTGCATTTAGGGACAGGGGAAAATGAGCAGTTCTTC
abundance: few
v_gene: TRBV5-1
j_gene: TRBJ2-1
d_gene: TRBD1

CDR3aa: CASSVDPGLAYEQYF
CDR3nt: TGCGCCAGCAGCGTCGACCCGGGACTAGCCTACGAGCAGTACTTC
abundance: few
v_gene: TRBV5-1
j_gene: TRBJ2-7
d_gene: TRBD2

CDR3aa: CASSPGSGSSGANVLTF
CDR3nt: TGTGCCAGCAGTCCGGGGAGCGGTAGCTCTGGGGCCAACGTCCTGACTTTC
abundance: few
v_gene: TRBV12-3/TRBV12-4
j_gene: TRBJ2-6
d_gene: .

CDR3aa: CASSQGTTYNEQFF
CDR3nt: TGTGCCAGCAGTCAAGGGACTACCTACAATGAGCAGTTCTTC
abundance: many
v_gene: TRBV6-4
j_gene: TRBJ2-1
d_gene: TRBD2

CDR3aa: CASSQEWGARERETQYF
CDR3nt: TGTGCCAGCAGCCAAGAGTGGGGGGCCCGGGAGCGAGAGACCCAGTACTTC
abundance: .
v_gene: TRBV14
j_gene: TRBJ2-5
d_gene: .

CDR3aa: CSVVGRGHTEAFF
CDR3nt: TGCAGCGTTGTGGGCAGGGGGCACACTGAAGCTTTCTTT
abundance: .
v_gene: TRBV29-1
j_gene: TRBJ1-1
d_gene: TRBD1

CDR3aa: CASTGGAGVHEQYF
CDR3nt: TGTGCCAGCACGGGTGGGGCAGGCGTCCACGAGCAGTACTTC
abundance: few
v_gene: TRBV28
j_gene: TRBJ2-7
d_gene: .

CDR3aa: CASSPGARSYNEQFF
CDR3nt: TGCGCCAGCAGCCCCGGCGCTCGCTCCTACAATGAGCAGTTCTTC
abundance: few
v_gene: TRBV5-1
j_gene: TRBJ2-1
d_gene: .

CDR3aa: CASSPYPRGNTEAFF
CDR3nt: TGCGCCAGCAGCCCTTACCCCAGGGGCAACACTGAAGCTTTCTTT
abundance: .
v_gene: TRBV4-1
j_gene: TRBJ1-1
d_gene: .

CDR3aa: CASRFGLAGGVAEQYF
CDR3nt: TGTGCCAGCAGATTCGGACTAGCGGGAGGGGTTGCCGAGCAGTACTTC
abundance: many
v_gene: TRBV5-6
j_gene: TRBJ2-7
d_gene: TRBD2

CDR3aa: CASSNRDRGLVETQYF
CDR3nt: TGTGCCAGCAGCAACCGGGACAGGGGACTAGTGGAGACCCAGTACTTC
abundance: few
v_gene: TRBV7-9
j_gene: TRBJ2-5
d_gene: TRBD1

CDR3aa: CSASAPGQVLNEKLFF
CDR3nt: TGCAGTGCTAGTGCCCCCGGACAGGTGTTAAATGAAAAACTGTTTTTT
abundance: few
v_gene: TRBV20-1
j_gene: TRBJ1-4
d_gene: TRBD1

CDR3aa: CAIRVGQGNQPQHF
CDR3nt: TGTGCCATCAGGGTGGGGCAGGGGAATCAGCCCCAGCATTTT
abundance: few
v_gene: TRBV10-3
j_gene: TRBJ1-5
d_gene: .

CDR3aa: CASSFLSGSSNEQFF
CDR3nt: TGTGCCAGCAGCTTTTTGAGCGGGAGCTCGAATGAGCAGTTCTTC
abundance: .
v_gene: TRBV7-9
j_gene: TRBJ2-1
d_gene: TRBD2

CDR3aa: CASGLGDSADTQYF
CDR3nt: TGTGCTAGTGGTTTGGGGGATTCGGCAGATACGCAGTATTTT
abundance: few
v_gene: TRBV12-5
j_gene: TRBJ2-3
d_gene: .

CDR3aa: CASSTRRRDGSNSPLHF
CDR3nt: TGTGCCAGCAGCACTCGGAGGAGGGACGGGTCGAATTCACCCCTCCACTTT
abundance: few
v_gene: TRBV28
j_gene: TRBJ1-6
d_gene: .

CDR3aa: CASSQGEGLTLNDQFF
CDR3nt: TGTGCCAGCAGCCAAGGGGAGGGACTAACCCTCAATGATCAGTTCTTC
abundance: few
v_gene: TRBV3-1
j_gene: TRBJ2-1
d_gene: TRBD2

CDR3aa: CASSVTGQGTTEAFF
CDR3nt: TGTGCCAGCAGCGTAACGGGACAGGGAACCACTGAAGCTTTCTTT
abundance: .
v_gene: TRBV9
j_gene: TRBJ1-1
d_gene: TRBD1

CDR3aa: CASSPTGPINEQFF
CDR3nt: TGTGCCAGCAGCCCAACAGGACCCATCAATGAGCAGTTCTTC
abundance: few
v_gene: TRBV7-3
j_gene: TRBJ2-1
d_gene: .

CDR3aa: CVSSLQGADTQYF
CDR3nt: TGTGTCAGCAGCTTACAGGGGGCAGATACGCAGTATTTT
abundance: .
v_gene: TRBV7-2
j_gene: TRBJ2-3
d_gene: TRBD1

CDR3aa: CASSLYGGKANVLTF
CDR3nt: TGTGCCAGCAGTTTATATGGGGGGAAGGCCAACGTCCTGACTTTC
abundance: many
v_gene: TRBV28
j_gene: TRBJ2-6
d_gene: .

CDR3aa: CASSFSGRRRGEQFF
CDR3nt: TGTGCCAGCAGCTTTAGCGGGAGGCGGCGCGGTGAGCAGTTCTTC
abundance: few
v_gene: TRBV7-2
j_gene: TRBJ2-1
d_gene: TRBD2

CDR3aa: CASSYSTGSYNEQFF
CDR3nt: TGTGCCAGCAGTTACTCGACGGGCAGCTACAATGAGCAGTTCTTC
abundance: many
v_gene: TRBV6-5
j_gene: TRBJ2-1
d_gene: .

CDR3aa: CASSYQPSYNEQFF
CDR3nt: TGTGCCAGCAGTTACCAGCCCTCCTACAATGAGCAGTTCTTC
abundance: few
v_gene: TRBV28
j_gene: TRBJ2-1
d_gene: .

CDR3aa: CAISQGTDTQYF
CDR3nt: TGTGCCATCAGTCAGGGGACAGATACGCAGTATTTT
abundance: many
v_gene: TRBV10-3
j_gene: TRBJ2-3
d_gene: .

CDR3aa: CATSDSPVARFYGYTF
CDR3nt: TGTGCCACCAGTGATTCCCCAGTGGCGAGGTTCTATGGCTACACCTTC
abundance: .
v_gene: TRBV24-1
j_gene: TRBJ1-2
d_gene: .

CDR3aa: CASRERGGYNEQFF
CDR3nt: TGTGCCAGCAGGGAGCGGGGGGGATACAATGAGCAGTTCTTC
abundance: few
v_gene: TRBV6-6
j_gene: TRBJ2-1
d_gene: TRBD2

CDR3aa: CASGEGARTEAFF
CDR3nt: TGTGCCAGCGGGGAGGGGGCGAGGACTGAAGCTTTCTTT
abundance: .
v_gene: TRBV7-9
j_gene: TRBJ1-1
d_gene: TRBD1

CDR3aa: CASSFSARTSGGTDTQYF
CDR3nt: TGTGCCAGCAGCTTTTCGGCCAGGACTAGCGGGGGCACAGATACGCAGTATTTT
abundance: .
v_gene: TRBV5-5
j_gene: TRBJ2-3
d_gene: TRBD2

CDR3aa: CAWSLGGRNTEAFF
CDR3nt: TGTGCCTGGAGCCTCGGGGGAAGGAACACTGAAGCTTTCTTT
abundance: few
v_gene: TRBV30
j_gene: TRBJ1-1
d_gene: .

CDR3aa: CASSIRRLGRNTIYF
CDR3nt: TGTGCCAGTAGTATAAGGAGGCTGGGACGAAACACCATATATTTT
abundance: .
v_gene: TRBV19
j_gene: TRBJ1-3
d_gene: .

CDR3aa: CASSRKREQQFF
CDR3nt: TGTGCCAGCAGTCGCAAAAGAGAGCAGCAGTTCTTC
abundance: few
v_gene: TRBV7-9
j_gene: TRBJ2-1
d_gene: .

CDR3aa: CSANPPSGSLNGQFF
CDR3nt: TGCAGTGCTAATCCACCGAGCGGGAGTCTGAATGGGCAGTTCTTC
abundance: .
v_gene: TRBV20-1
j_gene: TRBJ2-1
d_gene: TRBD2

CDR3aa: CASRGGGQLGQPQHF
CDR3nt: TGTGCCAGCAGAGGCGGCGGTCAACTGGGCCAGCCCCAGCATTTT
abundance: few
v_gene: TRBV6-5
j_gene: TRBJ1-5
d_gene: .

CDR3aa: CASSELEGGGFTEAFF
CDR3nt: TGTGCCAGCAGTGAACTGGAGGGGGGAGGTTTTACTGAAGCTTTCTTT
abundance: few
v_gene: TRBV25-1
j_gene: TRBJ1-1
d_gene: .

CDR3aa: CACSLARPNEQFF
CDR3nt: TGTGCCTGCAGCTTAGCGCGTCCGAATGAGCAGTTCTTC
abundance: .
v_gene: TRBV7-6
j_gene: TRBJ2-1
d_gene: .

CDR3aa: CASSPGTPAGEQYF
CDR3nt: TGCGCCAGCAGTCCCGGGACCCCTGCTGGGGAGCAGTACTTC
abundance: many
v_gene: TRBV5-1
j_gene: TRBJ2-5
d_gene: .

CDR3aa: CASSPILGDTEAFF
CDR3nt: TGTGCCAGCAGCCCGATCTTGGGGGACACTGAAGCTTTCTTT
abundance: few
v_gene: TRBV7-6
j_gene: TRBJ1-1
d_gene: .

CDR3aa: CASSKDRRNTGELFF
CDR3nt: TGTGCCAGCAGCAAAGACCGGAGGAACACCGGGGAGCTGTTTTTT
abundance: once
v_gene: TRBV7-2
j_gene: TRBJ2-2
d_gene: .

CDR3aa: CRARWNQETQYF
CDR3nt: TGCAGGGCTAGGTGGAACCAAGAGACCCAGTACTTC
abundance: .
v_gene: TRBV20-1
j_gene: TRBJ2-5
d_gene: .

CDR3aa: CASSRQALATNEKLFF
CDR3nt: TGTGCCAGCAGCAGACAGGCACTAGCAACTAATGAAAAACTGTTTTTT
abundance: .
v_gene: TRBV6-1
j_gene: TRBJ1-4
d_gene: .

CDR3aa: CASNLGLAGVDEQYF
CDR3nt: TGTGCCAGCAATTTAGGACTAGCGGGAGTTGATGAGCAGTACTTC
abundance: few
v_gene: TRBV12-3/TRBV12-4
j_gene: TRBJ2-7
d_gene: TRBD2

CDR3aa: CSVEAGGRAPGPYTQYF
CDR3nt: TGCAGCGTTGAAGCTGGCGGGAGGGCCCCGGGACCATACACGCAGTATTTT
abundance: many
v_gene: TRBV29-1
j_gene: TRBJ2-3
d_gene: TRBD2

CDR3aa: CARGPGSYNEQFF
CDR3nt: TGTGCCAGGGGACCTGGGTCCTACAATGAGCAGTTCTTC
abundance: few
v_gene: TRBV7-2
j_gene: TRBJ2-1
d_gene: .

CDR3aa: CASSYSDGTGNEKLFF
CDR3nt: TGTGCCAGCAGTTACTCGGACGGGACGGGTAATGAAAAACTGTTTTTT
abundance: .
v_gene: TRBV6-6
j_gene: TRBJ1-4
d_gene: .

CDR3aa: CASPGGPHNGQYF
CDR3nt: TGTGCCAGCCCCGGGGGCCCCCACAATGGGCAGTACTTC
abundance: .
v_gene: TRBV6-1
j_gene: TRBJ2-5
d_gene: .

CDR3aa: CASSFQAGGLVDAQYF
CDR3nt: TGTGCCAGCAGTTTTCAAGCGGGAGGGCTGGTGGATGCGCAGTATTTT
abundance: .
v_gene: TRBV12-3/TRBV12-4
j_gene: TRBJ2-3
d_gene: TRBD2

CDR3aa: CSARDGTVNTEAFF
CDR3nt: TGCAGTGCTAGAGACGGGACAGTAAACACTGAAGCTTTCTTT
abundance: many
v_gene: TRBV20-1
j_gene: TRBJ1-1
d_gene: TRBD1

CDR3aa: CASSLARGFSYEQYF
CDR3nt: TGCGCCAGCAGCTTGGCGCGGGGGTTCTCCTACGAGCAGTACTTC
abundance: .
v_gene: TRBV5-1
j_gene: TRBJ2-7
d_gene: TRBD2

CDR3aa: CASSRDTSNYGYTF
CDR3nt: TGTGCCAGCAGCCGGGACACCTCTAACTATGGCTACACCTTC
abundance: few
v_gene: TRBV2
j_gene: TRBJ1-2
d_gene: .

CDR3aa: CASSQDRRAGDEQFF
CDR3nt: .
abundance: many
v_gene: TRBV4-3
j_gene: TRBJ2-1
d_gene: .

CDR3aa: CSARDRRLAGASGTDTQYF
CDR3nt: TGCAGTGCTAGAGATCGGCGGCTAGCGGGGGCCTCAGGCACAGATACGCAGTATTTT
abundance: .
v_gene: TRBV20-1
j_gene: TRBJ2-3
d_gene: TRBD2

CDR3aa: CASSEGDNQPQHF
CDR3nt: TGCGCCAGCAGCGAAGGCGACAATCAGCCCCAGCATTTT
abundance: .
v_gene: TRBV5-1
j_gene: TRBJ1-5
d_gene: .

CDR3aa: CASSPDFDSNQPQHF
CDR3nt: TGCGCCAGCAGCCCCGACTTCGATAGCAATCAGCCCCAGCATTTT
abundance: .
v_gene: TRBV5-1
j_gene: TRBJ1-5
d_gene: .